The source of this T cell receptor (beta chain) is a study of post-analysis software for immune sequencing data. Turning to the study itself: Some patients lacked subtype; others had relapsing-remitting, secondary progressive or progressive-relapsing disease.

J gave up 2 bases and V 0 bases, and 5 bases lay outside the gene matches. This CDR3 region has 18 residues. Per germline, CDR1 MGHRA and CDR2 YSYEKL. Study-wide results and limits: Strong same-batch co-clustering of samples appeared with F measure clustering. Four or five TRBV segments were more frequent in patients than controls; TRBV5-6, TRBV5-1 and TRBV20-1 belonged to this group. Significantly lower normalized Chao1 diversity was found in patients with multiple sclerosis relative to controls.

TCR beta cDNA libraries had unique molecular identifiers. Once roughly 0.9 to 11 million T cells were used, roughly 500,000 cDNA molecules resulted. TCRdb called the PCR reads again in MiXCR, with one record for every CDR3 protein. The sample has about 380,000 distinct CDR3 sequences, around 33% seen once. Details on this clonotype: Its matching antigen is unknown.

Input material: blood. The rearrangement links TRBV4-1 to TRBJ2-1; 12 nucleotides match TRBD2. The clonotype comes from a girl aged 5-17 years with multiple sclerosis. The CDR3 coding sequence is TGCGCCAGCAGCCAAGATGGGCTAGCGGGGGGGCCCTACAATGAGCAGTTCTTC. Translating it yields CASSQDGLAGGPYNEQFF.